The 27 T cell receptor beta chains presented below share a single source sample, sequenced in a study of siplizumab effects on memory and regulatory T cells. Sequenced by immunoSEQ multiplex PCR; TCRdb stores in-frame clones only, minus some. The sample has about 50,000 clones, around 97% seen once. Material for sequencing was naive CD8+ T cells sorted from blood. These receptors were collected from a human donor in good health.

The chain is built from TRBV5-1 and TRBJ1-6; D is undetermined. Looked up from germline, CDR1 is SGHRS and CDR2 is YFSETQ. V was shortened by 2 bases and J by 4 bases, with 1 base between the two germline ends. The CDR3 has 12 residues. CDR3 sequence reads: CASSFYNSPLHF. CDR3 DNA: TGCGCCAGCAGCTTTTATAATTCACCCCTCCACTTT.

This rearrangement joins TRBV29-1 to TRBJ1-3; D possibly corresponds to TRBD1 (5 bases). Trimming pared 7 bases from V and 3 bases from J, leaving 22 bases between. CDR3 size: 16 residues. The germline CDR1 and CDR2 sequences are SQVTM and ANQGSEA. Here the CDR3 DNA reads TGCAGCGCCCTGAAACCGGGACGACGAGTTGGAAACACCATATATTTT. Protein: CSALKPGRRVGNTIYF.

This sequence joins TRBV4-2 and TRBJ2-7; 8 nucleotides match TRBD1. With 1 base clipped from V and 6 bases from J, the junction kept 5 bases outside the gene matches. Germline loops: CDR1 LGHNA, CDR2 YNFKEQ. The length of the CDR3 is 14 residues. The CDR3 region is CASSQAQGASEQYF. The CDR3 DNA reads TGTGCCAGCAGCCAAGCCCAGGGGGCAAGCGAGCAGTACTTC.

The J gene is TRBJ1-6, the V gene TRBV30, with D uncertain. This CDR3 comprises 13 residues. V lost 0 bases to trimming and J lost 6 bases, with 6 bases between them. Per the germline V gene, CDR1 is GTSNPN and CDR2 is SVGIG (reference sequence). The CDR3 loop reads CAWSVQSNSPLHF. The CDR3 nucleotides read TGTGCCTGGAGTGTACAAAGTAATTCACCCCTCCACTTT.

The chain recombines TRBV27 with TRBJ1-2; D unresolved. V was cut by 6 bases and J by 0 bases, with 8 bases left in between. Germline CDR1 MNHEY, CDR2 SMNVEV (reference sequence). The CDR3 sequence is 13 residues long. This CDR3 reads CASSPGANYGYTF. For the CDR3, the DNA is TGTGCCAGCAGCCCTGGAGCTAACTATGGCTACACCTTC.

The chain carries TRBV27 and TRBJ2-1; D assignment may be TRBD1 or TRBD2 (5 bases each). The germline V gene has CDR1 MNHEY and CDR2 SMNVEV (reference sequence). This CDR3 contains 16 residues. Between the trimmed V and J ends, which lost 2 bases and 4 bases, there was a span of 15 bases. Here the CDR3 reads CASSLGTWGDYNEQFF. The CDR3 DNA reads as TGTGCCAGCAGTTTAGGGACCTGGGGAGATTACAATGAGCAGTTCTTC.

The genes are TRBV19 and TRBJ2-7; D might be TRBD2 (6 bases). This CDR3 has 15 amino acids. Germline CDR1 LNHDA, CDR2 SQIVND (reference sequence). Trimming shortened V by 1 base and J by 4 bases, and 14 bases separated the two germline ends. The DNA of the CDR3 is TGTGCCAGTAGTATAGGTGGGGGACTTGGATACGAGCAGTACTTC. This encodes CASSIGGGLGYEQYF.

The V and J genes are TRBV2 and TRBJ2-3; a possible D gene is TRBD1 (6 bases). CDR3 size: 15 residues. From germline, CDR1 is SNHLY and CDR2 FYNNEI. The V end lost 6 bases, the J end lost 4 bases, and 17 bases lay between the germline ends. For the CDR3, the DNA is TGTGCCAGCAGGCCCAACAGGGTTCTCCCAGATACGCAGTATTTT. Translation: CASRPNRVLPDTQYF.

This chain connects TRBV28 to TRBJ2-1; D unresolved. The CDR3 is 13 residues long. Trimming took off 5 bases at V and 8 bases at J, with 13 bases between the two ends. CDR1 is MDHEN and CDR2 is SYDVKM in the germline V gene. The CDR3 coding sequence is TGTGCCAGCAGTCCCCCCCCCTCGGATGAGCAGTTCTTC. It translates to CASSPPPSDEQFF.

The table lists this clone with a count of one. The gene calls are TRBV4-1 and TRBJ2-3; D unresolved. From germline, CDR1 is MGHRA and CDR2 YSYEKL. CDR3 length: 14 residues. Trimming left V 4 bases short and J 4 bases short, with 12 bases between. The CDR3 bases are TGCGCCAGCAGCCCCCTAGGGCCCTCAGATACGCAGTATTTT. Translating it yields CASSPLGPSDTQYF.

J is TRBJ2-7 and V is TRBV27; TRBD2 agrees at 10 bases. V lost 4 bases and J lost 2; bases outside the gene matches: 2. Germline values: CDR1 MNHEY, CDR2 SMNVEV (reference sequence). The CDR3 is made up of 14 amino acids. CDR3 protein: CASSSSGSPYEQYF. CDR3 in DNA: TGTGCCAGCAGTTCTAGCGGGAGTCCCTACGAGCAGTACTTC.

The rearrangement joins TRBV10-3 to TRBJ1-1, with D uncertain. Looked up from germline, CDR1 is ENHRY and CDR2 is SYGVKD. V gave up 7 bases and J gave up 5 bases, with 8 bases separating them. The CDR3 consists of 11 residues. The CDR3 loop is CAIIRGTEAFF. CDR3 sequence (DNA): TGTGCCATCATTCGGGGAACTGAAGCTTTCTTT.

The V gene is TRBV7-9, the J gene TRBJ1-3; perhaps TRBD1 as D (5 bases). Germline V CDR1 and CDR2: SEHNR, FQNEAQ (reference sequence). The CDR3 consists of 16 residues. V was cut by 7 bases and J by 0 bases, with 16 bases left in between. The CDR3 sequence: CASTLGPASSGNTIYF. CDR3 coding DNA: TGTGCCAGCACATTGGGACCGGCAAGCTCTGGAAACACCATATATTTT.

This chain joins TRBV9 and TRBJ2-2; D tentatively fits TRBD1 or TRBD2 (6 bases each). V lost 4 bases, J lost 8 bases, and 21 bases lay in between. This CDR3 has 16 amino acids. The germline V gene has CDR1 SGDLS and CDR2 YYNGEE. CDR3 bases: TGTGCCAGCAGCCTAACACAAGGGGGGAATTTTGGGGAGCTGTTTTTT. The encoded protein is CASSLTQGGNFGELFF.

This chain links TRBV7-9 with TRBJ2-2; possibly TRBD2 for D (5 bases). Trimming cost V 4 bases and J 3 bases, with 12 bases left between them. CDR1 is SEHNR and CDR2 is FQNEAQ in the germline V gene (reference sequence). The CDR3 covers 15 residues. The CDR3 DNA is TGTGCCAGCAGCTCCAGCGGCCGGTACACCGGGGAGCTGTTTTTT. Translating gives CASSSSGRYTGELFF.

The rearrangement uses TRBV6-4 and TRBJ1-2, with D unclear. CDR3 length: 13 residues. CDR1 and CDR2 (germline): MRHNA, SNTAGT. Deletions cut 6 bases from V and 0 bases from J, with 8 bases between. This chain's CDR3 is CASSRNPNYGYTF. The CDR3 DNA reads TGTGCCAGCAGCCGCAATCCTAACTATGGCTACACCTTC.

V gene TRBV15 combines with J gene TRBJ1-1; D unclear. CDR1 and CDR2 from the germline V gene are LNHNV and YYDKDF (reference sequence). V lost 9 bases to trimming and J lost 1 base, with 12 bases between them. This CDR3 comprises 13 residues. DNA of the CDR3: TGTGCCACGGGAAGCGCGGGGAACACTGAAGCTTTCTTT. It translates to CATGSAGNTEAFF.

This clone was counted between two and nine times. The chain combines TRBV19 with TRBJ2-7; 10 bases align to TRBD1. The CDR3 has 15 residues. Germline-derived CDR1 and CDR2 are LNHDA and SQIVND (reference sequence). V lost 9 bases, J lost 3 bases, and 11 bases stayed unmatched. CDR3 nucleotide sequence: TGTGCCAGCCAAGGGGGACAGGGGCCAAACTACGAGCAGTACTTC. It codes for CASQGGQGPNYEQYF.

This chain joins TRBV2 and TRBJ1-2; D is perhaps TRBD1 (6 bases). V was cut by 7 bases and J by 5 bases, with 17 bases left in between. There are 14 residues in the CDR3. Per germline, CDR1 SNHLY and CDR2 FYNNEI. DNA for the CDR3: TGTGCCAGCAAGACGGGACAAGGCACTTATGGCTACACCTTC. Its protein product is CASKTGQGTYGYTF.

V usage is TRBV6-5 and J usage is TRBJ1-6; 11 nucleotides line up with TRBD1. V lost 6 bases, J lost 8 bases, and 6 bases stayed unmatched. The CDR3 is 15 residues long. Germline-derived CDR1 and CDR2 are MNHEY and SVGAGI. The CDR3 DNA sequence: TGTGCCAGCAGAAAATCGGGACAGGGGGATTCACCCCTCCACTTT. This encodes CASRKSGQGDSPLHF.

This clone was detected only once. V usage is TRBV7-9 and J usage is TRBJ2-5, with 9 bases fitting TRBD1. With 6 bases clipped from V and 5 bases from J, the junction kept 7 bases outside the gene matches. Germline lookup yields CDR1 SEHNR and CDR2 FQNEAQ (reference sequence). The CDR3 has 14 residues. CDR3 region: CASSTTGGGETQYF. Here the CDR3 DNA reads TGTGCCAGCAGTACGACAGGGGGTGGGGAGACCCAGTACTTC.

This clone was observed a single time. The chain has TRBV15 and TRBJ1-5; D perhaps matches TRBD1 (6 bases). The CDR3 totals 15 residues. V was clipped by 2 bases and J by 3 bases, with 11 bases between them. Germline V CDR1 and CDR2: LNHNV, YYDKDF (reference sequence). CDR3 sequence: CATSRTRGLNQPQHF. DNA for the CDR3: TGTGCCACCAGCAGAACCAGGGGACTCAATCAGCCCCAGCATTTT.

V and J are TRBV7-9 and TRBJ2-3, with D possibly TRBD2 on 6 matching bases. The CDR3 loop spans 14 amino acids. Germline V gives CDR1 SEHNR, CDR2 FQNEAQ (reference sequence). The germline V and J ends were trimmed by 5 bases and 5 bases, with 14 bases remaining between them. The CDR3 DNA reads as TGTGCCAGCAGCCTGACTAGGGGCGGAGATACGCAGTATTTT. Protein sequence: CASSLTRGGDTQYF. The whole variable domain, remainder taken from reference TRBV7-9 and TRBJ2-3, is DTGVSQNPRHKITKRGQNVTFRCDPISEHNRLYWYRQTLGQGPEFLTYFQNEAQLEKSRLLSDRFSAERPKGSFSTLEIQRTEQGDSAMYLCASSLTRGGDTQYFGPGTRLTVL.

This chain's CDR3 is CAWGTSAYEQYF. Written as DNA, the CDR3 is TGTGCCTGGGGGACTTCTGCCTACGAGCAGTACTTC. The chain links TRBV30 to TRBJ2-7; a possible D gene is TRBD2 (6 bases). Germline CDR1 reads GTSNPN; CDR2 reads SVGIG (reference sequence). The CDR3 totals 12 residues. V was pared by 5 bases and J by 2 bases, with 10 bases between.

The chain carries TRBV5-6 and TRBJ1-5, with no clear D. Trimming stripped 1 base from V and 0 bases from J, with 11 bases between. The CDR3 covers 16 residues. CDR1 SGHDT and CDR2 YYEEEE come from the germline V gene. The CDR3 nucleotides read TGTGCCAGCAGCTTGTACTCGGAATATAGCAATCAGCCCCAGCATTTT. Translated, it gives CASSLYSEYSNQPQHF.

The chain has TRBV4-1 and TRBJ2-3; 8 bases map to TRBD1. V shed 4 bases and J 5 bases; nucleotides not matched to a gene: 11. CDR1 MGHRA and CDR2 YSYEKL come from the germline V gene. This CDR3 is built from 16 residues. This CDR3 is CASSPLANDRGDTQYF. CDR3 DNA sequence: TGCGCCAGCAGCCCCTTAGCTAACGACAGGGGAGATACGCAGTATTTT.

The chain's CDR3 is CASSLGQSYEQYF. The CDR3 DNA is TGTGCCAGCAGTTTAGGTCAGTCCTACGAGCAGTACTTC. The rearrangement joins TRBV27 to TRBJ2-7, with no clear D. Germline CDR1 reads MNHEY; CDR2 reads SMNVEV (reference sequence). The ends were cut back, 2 bases at V and 1 base at J, with 6 bases in the middle. The CDR3 runs to 13 residues.